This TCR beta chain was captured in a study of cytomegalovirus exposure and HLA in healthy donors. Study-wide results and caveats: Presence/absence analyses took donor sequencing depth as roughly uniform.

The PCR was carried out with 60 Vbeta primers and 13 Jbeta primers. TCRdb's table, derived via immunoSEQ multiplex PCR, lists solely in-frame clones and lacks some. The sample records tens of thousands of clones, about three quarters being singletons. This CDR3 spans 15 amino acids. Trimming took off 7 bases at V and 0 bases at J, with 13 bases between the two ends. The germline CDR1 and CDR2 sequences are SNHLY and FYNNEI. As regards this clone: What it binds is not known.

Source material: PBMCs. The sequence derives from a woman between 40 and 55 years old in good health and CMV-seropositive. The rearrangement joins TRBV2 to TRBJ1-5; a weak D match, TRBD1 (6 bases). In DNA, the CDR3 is TGTGCCAGCAAATCACAGGGAGTTAGCAATCAGCCCCAGCATTTT. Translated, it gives CASKSQGVSNQPQHF.